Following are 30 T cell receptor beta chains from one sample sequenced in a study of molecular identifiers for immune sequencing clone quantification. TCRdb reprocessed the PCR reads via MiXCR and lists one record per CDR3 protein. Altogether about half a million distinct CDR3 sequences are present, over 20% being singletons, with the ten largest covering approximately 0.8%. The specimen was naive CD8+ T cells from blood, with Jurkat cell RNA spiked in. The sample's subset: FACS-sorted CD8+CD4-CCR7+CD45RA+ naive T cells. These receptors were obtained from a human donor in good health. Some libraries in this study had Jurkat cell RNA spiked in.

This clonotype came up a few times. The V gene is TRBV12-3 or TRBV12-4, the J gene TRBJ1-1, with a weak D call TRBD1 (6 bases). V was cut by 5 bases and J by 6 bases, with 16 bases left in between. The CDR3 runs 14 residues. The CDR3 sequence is CASSPLGGGAEAFF. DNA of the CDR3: TGTGCCAGCAGTCCCCTTGGGGGCGGGGCTGAAGCTTTCTTT.

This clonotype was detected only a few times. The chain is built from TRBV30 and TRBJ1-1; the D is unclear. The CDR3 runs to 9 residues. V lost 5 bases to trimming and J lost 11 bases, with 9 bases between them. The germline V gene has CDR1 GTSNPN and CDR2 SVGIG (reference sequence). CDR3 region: CAWAPNAFF. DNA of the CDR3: TGTGCCTGGGCCCCCAACGCTTTCTTT.

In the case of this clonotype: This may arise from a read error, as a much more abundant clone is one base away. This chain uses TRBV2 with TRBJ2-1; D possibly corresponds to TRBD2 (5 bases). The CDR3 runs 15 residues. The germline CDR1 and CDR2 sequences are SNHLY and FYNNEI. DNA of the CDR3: TGTGCCAGCACCCAGTCCTCTAGCAACTACAAGGAGCAGTTCTTC. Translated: CASTQSSSNYKEQFF.

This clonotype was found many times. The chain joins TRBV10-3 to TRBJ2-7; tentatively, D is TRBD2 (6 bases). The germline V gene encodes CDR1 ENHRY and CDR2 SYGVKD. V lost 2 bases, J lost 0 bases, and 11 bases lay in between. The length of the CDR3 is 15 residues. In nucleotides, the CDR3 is TGTGCCATCAGTGAGCGGGAGAGTCCCTCCTACGAGCAGTACTTC. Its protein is CAISERESPSYEQYF.

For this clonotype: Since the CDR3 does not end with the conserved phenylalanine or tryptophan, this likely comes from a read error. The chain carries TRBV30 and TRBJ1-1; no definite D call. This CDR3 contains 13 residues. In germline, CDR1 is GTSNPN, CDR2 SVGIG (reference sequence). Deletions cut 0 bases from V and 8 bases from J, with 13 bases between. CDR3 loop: CAWSVSIGREAFS. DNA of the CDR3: TGTGCCTGGAGTGTATCCATCGGGAGGGAAGCTTTCTCT.

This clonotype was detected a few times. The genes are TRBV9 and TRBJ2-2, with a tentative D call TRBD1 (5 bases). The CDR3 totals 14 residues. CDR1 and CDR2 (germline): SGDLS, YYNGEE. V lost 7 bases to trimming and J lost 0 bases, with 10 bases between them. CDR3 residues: CASGQGSNTGELFF. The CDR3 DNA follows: TGTGCCAGCGGGCAGGGATCGAACACCGGGGAGCTGTTTTTT.

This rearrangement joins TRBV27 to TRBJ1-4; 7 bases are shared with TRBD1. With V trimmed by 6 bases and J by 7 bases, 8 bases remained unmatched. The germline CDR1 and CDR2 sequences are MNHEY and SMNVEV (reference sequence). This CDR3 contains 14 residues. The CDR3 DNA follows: TGTGCCAGCAGCTCGAGCAGGGACAGTGAAAAACTGTTTTTT. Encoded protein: CASSSSRDSEKLFF. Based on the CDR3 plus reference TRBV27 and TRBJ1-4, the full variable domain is EAQVTQNPRYLITVTGKKLTVTCSQNMNHEYMSWYRQDPGLGLRQIYYSMNVEVTDKGDVPEGYKVSRKEKRNFPLILESPSPNQTSLYFCASSSSRDSEKLFFGSGTQLSVL.

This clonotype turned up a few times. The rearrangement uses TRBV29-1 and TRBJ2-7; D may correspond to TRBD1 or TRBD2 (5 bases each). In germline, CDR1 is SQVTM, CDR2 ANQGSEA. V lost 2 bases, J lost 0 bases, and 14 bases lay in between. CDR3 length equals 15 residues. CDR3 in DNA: TGCAGCGTTGAATACCGGGGCTTTGACTCCTACGAGCAGTACTTC. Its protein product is CSVEYRGFDSYEQYF.

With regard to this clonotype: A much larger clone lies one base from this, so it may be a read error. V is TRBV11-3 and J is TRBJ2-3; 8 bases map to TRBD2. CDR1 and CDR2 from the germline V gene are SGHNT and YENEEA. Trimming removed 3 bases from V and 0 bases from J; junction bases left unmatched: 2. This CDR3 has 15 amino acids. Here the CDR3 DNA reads TGTGCCAGCAGCTTGATAGCGGGGAGCACAGATACGCAGTATTTT. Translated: CASSLIAGSTDTQYF.

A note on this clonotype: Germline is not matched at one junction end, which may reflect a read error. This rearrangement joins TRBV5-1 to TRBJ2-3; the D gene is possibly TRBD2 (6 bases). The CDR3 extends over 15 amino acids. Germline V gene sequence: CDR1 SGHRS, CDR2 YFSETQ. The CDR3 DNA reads TGTGCCAGCAGCTTGGTGGGACTGAACACAGATACGCAGTATTTT. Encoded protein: CASSLVGLNTDTQYF.

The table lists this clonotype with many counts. The CDR3 DNA reads TGTGCCAGCAGCTTAGCGGAACGTACAAAGGGCGAGCAGTACTTC. Its translation is CASSLAERTKGEQYF. The rearrangement links TRBV7-9 to TRBJ2-7; D unresolved. The CDR3 contains 15 residues. CDR1 and CDR2 from the germline V gene are SEHNR and FQNEAQ (reference sequence). Trimming pared 0 bases from V and 6 bases from J, leaving 15 bases between.

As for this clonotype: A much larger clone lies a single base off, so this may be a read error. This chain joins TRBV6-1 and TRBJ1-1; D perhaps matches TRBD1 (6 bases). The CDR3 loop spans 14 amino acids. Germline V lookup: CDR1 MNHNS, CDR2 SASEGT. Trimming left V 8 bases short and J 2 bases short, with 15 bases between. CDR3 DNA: TGTGCCAGCGGCCAACTGGACAGTAACACTGAAGCTTTCTTT. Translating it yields CASGQLDSNTEAFF.

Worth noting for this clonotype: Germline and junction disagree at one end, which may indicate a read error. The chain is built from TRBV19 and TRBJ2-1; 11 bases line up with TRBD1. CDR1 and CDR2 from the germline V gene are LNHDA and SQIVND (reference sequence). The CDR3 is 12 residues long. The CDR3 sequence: CASTNPGQGELF. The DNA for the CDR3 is TGTGCCAGTACTAACCCGGGACAGGGGGAACTTTTC.

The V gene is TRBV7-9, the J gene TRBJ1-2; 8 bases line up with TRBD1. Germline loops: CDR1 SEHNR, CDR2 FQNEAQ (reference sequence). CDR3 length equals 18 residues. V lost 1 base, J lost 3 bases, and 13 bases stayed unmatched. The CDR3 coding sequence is TGTGCCAGCAGCTTAGGTAGCGGACAGGGAAAAAAGGACTATGGCTACACCTTC. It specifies CASSLGSGQGKKDYGYTF.

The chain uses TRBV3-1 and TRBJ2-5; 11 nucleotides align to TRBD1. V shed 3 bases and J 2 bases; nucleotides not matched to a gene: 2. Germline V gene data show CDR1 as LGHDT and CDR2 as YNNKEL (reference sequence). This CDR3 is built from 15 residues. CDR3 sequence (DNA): TGTGCCAGCAGCCACCGGGACAGGGGGCAAGAGACCCAGTACTTC. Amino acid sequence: CASSHRDRGQETQYF.

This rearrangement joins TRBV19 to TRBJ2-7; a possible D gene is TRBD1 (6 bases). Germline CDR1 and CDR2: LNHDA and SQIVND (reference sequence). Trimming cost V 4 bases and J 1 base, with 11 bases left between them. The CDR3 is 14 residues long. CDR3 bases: TGTGCCAGTAGTACCCCGGACAGTTCCTACGAGCAGTACTTC. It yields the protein CASSTPDSSYEQYF. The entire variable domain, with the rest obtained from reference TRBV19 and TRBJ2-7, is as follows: DGGITQSPKYLFRKEGQNVTLSCEQNLNHDAMYWYRQDPGQGLRLIYYSQIVNDFQKGDIAEGYSVSREKKESFPLTVTSAQKNPTAFYLCASSTPDSSYEQYFGPGTRLTVT.

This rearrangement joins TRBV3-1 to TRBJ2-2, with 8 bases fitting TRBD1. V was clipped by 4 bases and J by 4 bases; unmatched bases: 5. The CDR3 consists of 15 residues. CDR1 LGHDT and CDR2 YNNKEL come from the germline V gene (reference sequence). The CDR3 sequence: CASSPDRDGTGELFF. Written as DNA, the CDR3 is TGTGCCAGCAGCCCGGACAGGGACGGCACCGGGGAGCTGTTTTTT.

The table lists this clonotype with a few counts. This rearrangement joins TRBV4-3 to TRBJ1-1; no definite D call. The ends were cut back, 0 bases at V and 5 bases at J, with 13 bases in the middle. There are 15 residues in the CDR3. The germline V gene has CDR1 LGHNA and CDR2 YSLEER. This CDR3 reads CASSQDSGGETEAFF. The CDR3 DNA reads TGCGCCAGCAGCCAAGATTCGGGCGGAGAGACTGAAGCTTTCTTT.

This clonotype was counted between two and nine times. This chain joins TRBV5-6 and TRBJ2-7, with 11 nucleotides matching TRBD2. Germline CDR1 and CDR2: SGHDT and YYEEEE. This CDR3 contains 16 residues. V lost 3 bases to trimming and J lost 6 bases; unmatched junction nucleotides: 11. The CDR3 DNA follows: TGTGCCAGCAGCTCGCTGCGACTAGCGGGGAATCTCGAGCAGTACTTC. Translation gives CASSSLRLAGNLEQYF.

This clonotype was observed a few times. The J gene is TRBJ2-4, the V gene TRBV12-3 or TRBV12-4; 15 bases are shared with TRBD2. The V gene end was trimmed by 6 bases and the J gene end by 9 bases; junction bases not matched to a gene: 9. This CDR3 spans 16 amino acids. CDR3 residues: CASSPGLAGGPLIQYF. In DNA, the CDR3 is TGTGCCAGCAGCCCGGGACTAGCGGGGGGTCCCCTCATTCAGTACTTC.

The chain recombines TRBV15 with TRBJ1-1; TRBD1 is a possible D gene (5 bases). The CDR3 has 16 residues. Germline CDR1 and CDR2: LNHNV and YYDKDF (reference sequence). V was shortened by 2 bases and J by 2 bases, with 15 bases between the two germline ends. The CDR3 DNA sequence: TGTGCCACCAGCAGAACCCCGTGGGGGGTCAACACTGAAGCTTTCTTT. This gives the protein CATSRTPWGVNTEAFF.

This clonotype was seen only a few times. CDR3 sequence: CASSVEGNNSPLHF. CDR3 nucleotide sequence: TGTGCCAGCAGCGTAGAGGGAAATAATTCACCCCTCCACTTT. The V call is TRBV9, the J call TRBJ1-6; D remains ambiguous. Trimming took 0 bases from V and 5 from J, leaving 6 bases between them. Germline values: CDR1 SGDLS, CDR2 YYNGEE. The CDR3 runs to 14 residues.

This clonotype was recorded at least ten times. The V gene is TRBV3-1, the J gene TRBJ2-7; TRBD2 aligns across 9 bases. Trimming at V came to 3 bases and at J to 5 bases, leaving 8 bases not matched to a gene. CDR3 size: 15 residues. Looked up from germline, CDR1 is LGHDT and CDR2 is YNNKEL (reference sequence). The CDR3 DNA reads TGTGCCAGCAGCCAGAATAGCGGGGGATGGAACGAGCAGTACTTC. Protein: CASSQNSGGWNEQYF.

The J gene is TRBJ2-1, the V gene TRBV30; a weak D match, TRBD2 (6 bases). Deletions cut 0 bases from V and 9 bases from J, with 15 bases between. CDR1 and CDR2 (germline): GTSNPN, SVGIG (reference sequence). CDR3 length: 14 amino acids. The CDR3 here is CAWSVSSSVLEQFF. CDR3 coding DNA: TGTGCCTGGAGTGTATCGTCTAGCGTTCTTGAGCAGTTCTTC.

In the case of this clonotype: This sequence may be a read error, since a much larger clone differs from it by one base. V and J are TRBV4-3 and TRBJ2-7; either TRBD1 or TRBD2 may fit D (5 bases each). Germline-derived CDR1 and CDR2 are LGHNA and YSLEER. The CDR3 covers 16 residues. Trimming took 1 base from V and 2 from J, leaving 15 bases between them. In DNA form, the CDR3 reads TGCGCCAGCAGCCAAGGGGCCGGGGCTAAAGCCTACGAGCAGTACTTC. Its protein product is CASSQGAGAKAYEQYF.

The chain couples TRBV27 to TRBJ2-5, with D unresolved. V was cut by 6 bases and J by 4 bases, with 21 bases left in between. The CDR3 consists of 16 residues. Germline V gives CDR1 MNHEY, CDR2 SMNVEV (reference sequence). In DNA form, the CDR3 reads TGTGCCAGCAGCTCCCGCCTCGGACGCCAAGGAGAGACCCAGTACTTC. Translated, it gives CASSSRLGRQGETQYF.

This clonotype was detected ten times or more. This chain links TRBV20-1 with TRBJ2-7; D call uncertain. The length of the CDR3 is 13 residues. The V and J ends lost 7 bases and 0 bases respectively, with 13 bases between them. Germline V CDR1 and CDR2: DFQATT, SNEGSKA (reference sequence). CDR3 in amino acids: CSVGDLSSYEQYF. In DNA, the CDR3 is TGCAGTGTCGGTGACCTGAGCTCCTACGAGCAGTACTTC.

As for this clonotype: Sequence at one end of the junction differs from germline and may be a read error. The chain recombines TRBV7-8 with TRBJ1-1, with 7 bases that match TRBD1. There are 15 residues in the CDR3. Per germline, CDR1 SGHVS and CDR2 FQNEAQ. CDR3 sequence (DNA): TGTGCCGGCAGCTTAGAACCAGGGGGATGGACTGAAGCTTTCTTT. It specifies CAGSLEPGGWTEAFF.

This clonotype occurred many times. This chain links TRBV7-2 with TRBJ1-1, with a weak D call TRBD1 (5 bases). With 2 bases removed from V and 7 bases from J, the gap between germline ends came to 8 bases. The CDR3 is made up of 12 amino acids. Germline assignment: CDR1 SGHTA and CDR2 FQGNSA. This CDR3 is CASSLSQGEAFF. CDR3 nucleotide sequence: TGTGCCAGCAGCTTATCCCAGGGTGAAGCTTTCTTT.

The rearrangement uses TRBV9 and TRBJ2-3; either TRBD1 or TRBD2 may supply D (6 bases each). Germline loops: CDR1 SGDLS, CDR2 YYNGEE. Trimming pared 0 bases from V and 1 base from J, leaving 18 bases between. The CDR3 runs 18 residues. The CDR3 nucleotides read TGTGCCAGCAGCGTAGCTACGGTGGGGGGCGCTGGCACAGATACGCAGTATTTT. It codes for CASSVATVGGAGTDTQYF.